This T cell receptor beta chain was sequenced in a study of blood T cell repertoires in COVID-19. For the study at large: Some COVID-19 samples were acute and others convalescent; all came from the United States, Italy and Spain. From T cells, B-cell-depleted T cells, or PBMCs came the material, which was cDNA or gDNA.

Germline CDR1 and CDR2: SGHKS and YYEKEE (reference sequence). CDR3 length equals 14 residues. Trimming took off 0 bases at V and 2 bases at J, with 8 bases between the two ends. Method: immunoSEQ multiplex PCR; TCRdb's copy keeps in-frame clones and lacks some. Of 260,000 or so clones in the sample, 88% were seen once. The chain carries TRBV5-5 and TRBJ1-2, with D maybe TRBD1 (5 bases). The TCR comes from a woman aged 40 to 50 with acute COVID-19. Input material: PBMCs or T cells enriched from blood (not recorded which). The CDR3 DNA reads TGTGCCAGCAGCTTGGGACAGCGCAACTATGGCTACACCTTC. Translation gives CASSLGQRNYGYTF.